The entry below describes one T cell receptor (beta chain). Germline CDR1 reads SQVTM; CDR2 reads ANQGSEA. The CDR3 consists of 14 residues. V shed 5 bases and J 2 bases; nucleotides not matched to a gene: 7. This sample is drawn from a study of blood T cell repertoires in COVID-19. Study background: The United States, Italy and Spain provided the acute and convalescent COVID-19 samples. Sample material is recorded as cDNA or gDNA derived from T cells, B-cell-depleted T cells, or PBMCs.

Source study methods: For nucleated cells, counts were estimated from reference gene primer amplification. Using immunoSEQ multiplex PCR, the repertoire was profiled, and TCRdb retains in-frame clones only, with some absent. V and J calls and clone size are copied from that table; D and trimming were computed from the DNA. The table includes just over 90,000 clones, 75% to 90% detected once. This clonotype was sampled from an elderly woman with acute or convalescent COVID-19. Sequenced: peripheral blood. The chain employs TRBV29-1 and TRBJ2-7; 9 nucleotides align to TRBD1. The CDR3 is CSVRSGTGTYEQYF. CDR3 DNA sequence: TGCAGCGTTCGCTCCGGGACAGGGACCTACGAGCAGTACTTC.